This TCR beta chain was recorded in a study of T cell repertoires in cytomegalovirus infection. About the study: Well-studied HLA-B-restricted CMV epitopes were used in the study alongside recently identified HLA-C-restricted ones. Study-wide results and caveats: In two of eight donors, the top clonotype was HLA-C-restricted CMV-specific.

Each CDR3 protein is one row after TCRdb ran MiXCR on the reads. This table holds fewer than 1,000,000 distinct CDR3 sequences, less than 35% found once. J gave up 8 bases and V 8 bases, and 17 bases lay outside the gene matches. This CDR3 spans 15 amino acids. Per germline, CDR1 MNHEY and CDR2 SMNVEV (reference sequence). As for this clonotype: The target antigen is unknown.

The TCR originated in a human donor in good health (CMV status not recorded). Some clones in this sample may be carry-over from other donors' samples. The specimen was cultured CD8+ T cells from PBMCs, collected from culture after CMV antigen stimulation. The rearrangement uses TRBV27 and TRBJ2-7; 8 bases agree with TRBD2. CDR3 sequence (DNA): TGTGCCAGCGGCCTTTCCGGGGGGGGTACGCGCCAGCAGTACTTC. It encodes CASGLSGGGTRQQYF.